A selection of T cell receptor beta chains follows, all from one sample in a study of graft-versus-host responses after intestinal transplantation. No antigens are known for them. TCRdb's table, derived via immunoSEQ multiplex PCR, lists solely in-frame clones and lacks some. The sample holds fewer than 110,000 clones, 93% seen once. The starting material was unstimulated CD8+ T cells sorted from spleen or lymph node cells, obtained before intestinal transplant. Source of these receptors: a human donor who received an intestinal transplant. Both conserved end residues are part of each CDR3. The order of the fields is D gene, V gene, J gene, clone size, CDR3 DNA, CDR3 protein. D genes are given only for firm matches. For some rows the clone size is stated as once, few or many, or as a class when expanded; others skip it.

D gene: -; V gene: TRBV9; J gene: TRBJ2-3; clone size: -; CDR3 DNA: TGTGCCAGCAGCGTAGGCGGGGGCAGCACAGATACGCAGTATTTT; CDR3 protein: CASSVGGGSTDTQYF
D gene: TRBD2; V gene: TRBV27; J gene: TRBJ2-5; clone size: -; CDR3 DNA: TGTGCCAGCAGTCACTTAGCGGGGTGGGAGACCCAGTACTTC; CDR3 protein: CASSHLAGWETQYF
D gene: -; V gene: TRBV6-1; J gene: TRBJ1-3; clone size: once; CDR3 DNA: TGTGCCAGCAACCCCTCTGGAAACACCATATATTTT; CDR3 protein: CASNPSGNTIYF
D gene: -; V gene: TRBV10-3; J gene: TRBJ1-2; clone size: few; CDR3 DNA: TGTGCCATCACCACGGGAAGTGACTATGGCTACACCTTC; CDR3 protein: CAITTGSDYGYTF
D gene: -; V gene: TRBV27; J gene: TRBJ2-1; clone size: -; CDR3 DNA: TGTGCCAGCGGACGACAGGTCTCCTACAATGAGCAGTTCTTC; CDR3 protein: CASGRQVSYNEQFF
D gene: TRBD2; V gene: TRBV5-6; J gene: TRBJ2-7; clone size: -; CDR3 DNA: TGTGCCAGCAGCCCCGGGGCGGGGGGGTACGAGCAGTACTTC; CDR3 protein: CASSPGAGGYEQYF
D gene: TRBD2; V gene: TRBV27; J gene: TRBJ2-1; clone size: -; CDR3 DNA: TGTGCCAGCAGTCACTCTAGCGGGGGGGGTGCTGAGCAGTTCTTC; CDR3 protein: CASSHSSGGGAEQFF
D gene: -; V gene: TRBV9; J gene: TRBJ2-5; clone size: -; CDR3 DNA: TGTGCCAGCAGCGAGGGTGAGAAGGAACAAGAGACCCAGTACTTC; CDR3 protein: CASSEGEKEQETQYF
D gene: -; V gene: TRBV30; J gene: TRBJ2-4; clone size: -; CDR3 DNA: TGTGCCTGGAGTGTTTCAGTTGACATTCAGTACTTC; CDR3 protein: CAWSVSVDIQYF
D gene: -; V gene: TRBV5-4; J gene: TRBJ1-2; clone size: -; CDR3 DNA: TGTGCCAGCAGCTTCACGGGGACGGCATATGGCTACACCTTC; CDR3 protein: CASSFTGTAYGYTF
D gene: -; V gene: TRBV19; J gene: TRBJ2-2; clone size: -; CDR3 DNA: TGTGCCAGTAGCCTACCGGGGCGGGACACCGGGGAGCTGTTTTTT; CDR3 protein: CASSLPGRDTGELFF
D gene: -; V gene: TRBV27; J gene: TRBJ2-3; clone size: once; CDR3 DNA: TGTGCCAGCAGCTGGTCCATCACAGATACGCAGTATTTT; CDR3 protein: CASSWSITDTQYF
D gene: -; V gene: TRBV4-1; J gene: TRBJ1-5; clone size: -; CDR3 DNA: TGCGCCAGCAGCCAAGACGGGGGGAATCTGGCTCAGCCCCAGCATTTT; CDR3 protein: CASSQDGGNLAQPQHF
D gene: -; V gene: TRBV7-9; J gene: TRBJ2-7; clone size: -; CDR3 DNA: TGTGCCAGCAGCCCTAGACGGCCCCTAAATTTATTGGAGCAGTACTTC; CDR3 protein: CASSPRRPLNLLEQYF
D gene: -; V gene: TRBV4-2; J gene: TRBJ2-3; clone size: -; CDR3 DNA: TGTGCCAGCAGCCAAGATCTGCGAAATTACGCACTAGATACGCAGTATTTT; CDR3 protein: CASSQDLRNYALDTQYF
D gene: -; V gene: TRBV7-9; J gene: TRBJ2-7; clone size: -; CDR3 DNA: TGTGCCAGCAGCTCATCAGCTACAGGGTCGCCAAACGAGCAGTACTTC; CDR3 protein: CASSSSATGSPNEQYF
D gene: -; V gene: TRBV19; J gene: TRBJ1-1; clone size: -; CDR3 DNA: TGTGCCAGTAGTATATCAGGCAGCACTGAAGCTTTCTTT; CDR3 protein: CASSISGSTEAFF
D gene: -; V gene: TRBV4-1; J gene: TRBJ2-7; clone size: -; CDR3 DNA: TGCGCCAGCAGCCAAGATCAGGGGACCTACGAGCAGTACTTC; CDR3 protein: CASSQDQGTYEQYF
D gene: TRBD1; V gene: TRBV6-6; J gene: TRBJ2-7; clone size: -; CDR3 DNA: TGTGCCAGCAGCGGGGACAGGAGCTACGAGCAGTACTTC; CDR3 protein: CASSGDRSYEQYF
D gene: -; V gene: TRBV6-1; J gene: TRBJ2-3; clone size: -; CDR3 DNA: TGTGCCAGCAGTGATCCCCGGGACGGGGACACAGATACGCAGTATTTT; CDR3 protein: CASSDPRDGDTDTQYF
D gene: -; V gene: TRBV7-8; J gene: TRBJ2-1; clone size: -; CDR3 DNA: TGTGCCAGCAGCTTGACAGATACTTACAATGAGCAGTTCTTC; CDR3 protein: CASSLTDTYNEQFF
D gene: -; V gene: TRBV5-4; J gene: TRBJ1-5; clone size: -; CDR3 DNA: TGTGCCAGCACCTTCTCCCTGCGGGTGGATAGCAATCAGCCCCAGCATTTT; CDR3 protein: CASTFSLRVDSNQPQHF
D gene: -; V gene: TRBV11-3; J gene: TRBJ2-7; clone size: -; CDR3 DNA: TGTGCCAGCAGCGGTCAGGAGGGGCCTTACGAGCAGTACTTC; CDR3 protein: CASSGQEGPYEQYF
D gene: -; V gene: TRBV11-2; J gene: TRBJ1-3; clone size: -; CDR3 DNA: TGTGCCAGCAGCTTCCGAACCGGGACTAGCAGCTCTGGAAACACCATATATTTT; CDR3 protein: CASSFRTGTSSSGNTIYF
D gene: -; V gene: TRBV5-6; J gene: TRBJ1-1; clone size: -; CDR3 DNA: TGTGCCAGCAGCATGACAGTCAACACTGAAGCTTTCTTT; CDR3 protein: CASSMTVNTEAFF
D gene: TRBD2; V gene: TRBV5-1; J gene: TRBJ2-1; clone size: -; CDR3 DNA: TGCGCCAGCAGCCTGGAGGCGTCCGGGACTAGCGACTCCGATGAGCAGTTCTTC; CDR3 protein: CASSLEASGTSDSDEQFF
D gene: -; V gene: TRBV19; J gene: TRBJ2-1; clone size: -; CDR3 DNA: TGTGCCAGTAGTATAGACTCGTACAATGAGCAGTTCTTC; CDR3 protein: CASSIDSYNEQFF
D gene: TRBD1; V gene: TRBV4-1; J gene: TRBJ2-7; clone size: -; CDR3 DNA: TGCGCCAGCAGCCAAATTGGGACAGGGGTTTACGAGCAGTACTTC; CDR3 protein: CASSQIGTGVYEQYF
D gene: TRBD1; V gene: TRBV12-5; J gene: TRBJ1-5; clone size: -; CDR3 DNA: TGTGCTAGTGGAACCGGGACAGGGTCTTTTAGCAATCAGCCCCAGCATTTT; CDR3 protein: CASGTGTGSFSNQPQHF
D gene: -; V gene: TRBV6-1; J gene: TRBJ1-1; clone size: -; CDR3 DNA: TGTGCCAGCGGGGCCCCGGCGGGGGCTTTCTTT; CDR3 protein: CASGAPAGAFF
D gene: -; V gene: TRBV18; J gene: TRBJ1-2; clone size: once; CDR3 DNA: TGTGCCAGCTCACCAGTATCCCGGGGAGACTATGGCTACACCTTC; CDR3 protein: CASSPVSRGDYGYTF
D gene: -; V gene: TRBV6-1; J gene: TRBJ2-7; clone size: -; CDR3 DNA: TGTGCCAGCAGTGAAACCCTCGAGCAGTACTTC; CDR3 protein: CASSETLEQYF
D gene: TRBD1; V gene: TRBV27; J gene: TRBJ2-7; clone size: -; CDR3 DNA: TGTGCCAGCAGTCGCGGGGACAGGGTTTTTAACGAGCAGTACTTC; CDR3 protein: CASSRGDRVFNEQYF
D gene: -; V gene: TRBV6-1; J gene: TRBJ1-3; clone size: -; CDR3 DNA: TGTGCCAGCAGTATCCGACAGCCCTCTGGAAACACCATATATTTT; CDR3 protein: CASSIRQPSGNTIYF
D gene: -; V gene: TRBV5-1; J gene: TRBJ2-5; clone size: -; CDR3 DNA: TGCGCCAGCAGCTTGGAGCCGGGGGCAGGGGAGACCCAGTACTTC; CDR3 protein: CASSLEPGAGETQYF
D gene: TRBD1; V gene: TRBV30; J gene: TRBJ2-2; clone size: -; CDR3 DNA: TGTGCCTGGTGCCCGGGACAGGGCACCGGGGAGCTGTTTTTT; CDR3 protein: CAWCPGQGTGELFF
D gene: -; V gene: TRBV27; J gene: TRBJ2-7; clone size: -; CDR3 DNA: TGTGCCAGCAGTGATTCAAGCGGGTACGAGCAGTACTTC; CDR3 protein: CASSDSSGYEQYF
D gene: -; V gene: TRBV15; J gene: TRBJ1-3; clone size: -; CDR3 DNA: TGTGCCACCAGCGGGAGCTCTGGAAACACCATATATTTT; CDR3 protein: CATSGSSGNTIYF
D gene: -; V gene: TRBV4-1; J gene: TRBJ1-3; clone size: few; CDR3 DNA: TGCGCCAGCAGCCAACCTTCGTTAGACGGAAACACCATATATTTT; CDR3 protein: CASSQPSLDGNTIYF
D gene: -; V gene: TRBV29-1; J gene: TRBJ2-1; clone size: -; CDR3 DNA: TGCAGCGCCGGGGTGACCTCGAACGATGAGCAGTTCTTC; CDR3 protein: CSAGVTSNDEQFF
D gene: -; V gene: TRBV5-7; J gene: TRBJ1-2; clone size: -; CDR3 DNA: TGTGCCAGCGGCACCGGGACAACTAACTATGGCTACACCTTC; CDR3 protein: CASGTGTTNYGYTF
D gene: -; V gene: TRBV7-8; J gene: TRBJ1-3; clone size: -; CDR3 DNA: TGTGCCAGCAGCACTACAGGGTACTCTGGAAACACCATATATTTT; CDR3 protein: CASSTTGYSGNTIYF
D gene: TRBD2; V gene: TRBV2; J gene: TRBJ2-3; clone size: -; CDR3 DNA: TGTGCCAGCAAAGGTAGCGGGGGGCCATTCCCCCTCACAGATACGCAGTATTTT; CDR3 protein: CASKGSGGPFPLTDTQYF
D gene: -; V gene: TRBV11-2; J gene: TRBJ2-7; clone size: once; CDR3 DNA: TGTGCCAGCAGCTTAAACAAATACGAGCAGTACTTC; CDR3 protein: CASSLNKYEQYF
D gene: -; V gene: TRBV5-4; J gene: TRBJ2-7; clone size: -; CDR3 DNA: TGTGCCAGCAGGGAACAGGGTGAGCAGTACTTC; CDR3 protein: CASREQGEQYF
D gene: -; V gene: TRBV7-8; J gene: TRBJ2-1; clone size: -; CDR3 DNA: TGTGCCAGACCCCAGACGGCCTACAATGAGCAGTTCTTC; CDR3 protein: CARPQTAYNEQFF
D gene: -; V gene: TRBV14; J gene: TRBJ1-2; clone size: -; CDR3 DNA: TGTGCCAGCAGCCCCACAGGGAACTATGGCTACACCTTC; CDR3 protein: CASSPTGNYGYTF
D gene: TRBD1; V gene: TRBV5-6; J gene: TRBJ2-2; clone size: -; CDR3 DNA: TGTGCCAGCAGCTTACCGGGACAGGGGGACCGGGAGCTGTTTTTT; CDR3 protein: CASSLPGQGDRELFF
D gene: -; V gene: TRBV25-1; J gene: TRBJ1-1; clone size: -; CDR3 DNA: TGTGCCAGCAGTGCAGGAAGGAGCACTGAAGCTTTCTTT; CDR3 protein: CASSAGRSTEAFF
D gene: -; V gene: TRBV5-4; J gene: TRBJ1-1; clone size: -; CDR3 DNA: TGTGCCAGCAGCGCTACAGAGTCCAACACTGAAGCTTTCTTT; CDR3 protein: CASSATESNTEAFF
D gene: -; V gene: TRBV14; J gene: TRBJ2-3; clone size: -; CDR3 DNA: TGTGCCAGCAGCCAAGACGAGCTACCGGGGGATACGCAGTATTTT; CDR3 protein: CASSQDELPGDTQYF
D gene: TRBD1; V gene: TRBV7-9; J gene: TRBJ2-5; clone size: -; CDR3 DNA: TGTGCCAGCAGCCCTGGGACAGAACAGACCCAGTACTTC; CDR3 protein: CASSPGTEQTQYF
D gene: TRBD1; V gene: TRBV10-3; J gene: TRBJ2-1; clone size: once; CDR3 DNA: TGTGCCATCAGTGATGATTTGGGACAGGGACACAATGAGCAGTTCTTC; CDR3 protein: CAISDDLGQGHNEQFF
D gene: -; V gene: TRBV7-9; J gene: TRBJ2-7; clone size: few; CDR3 DNA: TGTGCCAGCATGCCCAGCTCCTACGAGCAGTACTTC; CDR3 protein: CASMPSSYEQYF
D gene: TRBD1; V gene: TRBV5-4; J gene: TRBJ2-7; clone size: -; CDR3 DNA: TGTGCCAGCAGCTTGGAGTGGGGACAGGGAGAAGTCGAGCAGTACTTC; CDR3 protein: CASSLEWGQGEVEQYF
D gene: -; V gene: TRBV5-1; J gene: TRBJ2-1; clone size: -; CDR3 DNA: TGCGCCAGCAGCCGTTTCGACCGCCGAGCCTACAATGAGCAGTTCTTC; CDR3 protein: CASSRFDRRAYNEQFF
D gene: TRBD1; V gene: TRBV4-2; J gene: TRBJ1-1; clone size: -; CDR3 DNA: TGTGCCAGCAGCCAAGATCAGGGGGCGCGGAACACTGAAGCTTTCTTT; CDR3 protein: CASSQDQGARNTEAFF
D gene: TRBD2; V gene: TRBV18; J gene: TRBJ2-2; clone size: -; CDR3 DNA: TGTGCCAGCTCACCTCCCTTAGCGGGGGGGCCCGGGGAGCTGTTTTTT; CDR3 protein: CASSPPLAGGPGELFF